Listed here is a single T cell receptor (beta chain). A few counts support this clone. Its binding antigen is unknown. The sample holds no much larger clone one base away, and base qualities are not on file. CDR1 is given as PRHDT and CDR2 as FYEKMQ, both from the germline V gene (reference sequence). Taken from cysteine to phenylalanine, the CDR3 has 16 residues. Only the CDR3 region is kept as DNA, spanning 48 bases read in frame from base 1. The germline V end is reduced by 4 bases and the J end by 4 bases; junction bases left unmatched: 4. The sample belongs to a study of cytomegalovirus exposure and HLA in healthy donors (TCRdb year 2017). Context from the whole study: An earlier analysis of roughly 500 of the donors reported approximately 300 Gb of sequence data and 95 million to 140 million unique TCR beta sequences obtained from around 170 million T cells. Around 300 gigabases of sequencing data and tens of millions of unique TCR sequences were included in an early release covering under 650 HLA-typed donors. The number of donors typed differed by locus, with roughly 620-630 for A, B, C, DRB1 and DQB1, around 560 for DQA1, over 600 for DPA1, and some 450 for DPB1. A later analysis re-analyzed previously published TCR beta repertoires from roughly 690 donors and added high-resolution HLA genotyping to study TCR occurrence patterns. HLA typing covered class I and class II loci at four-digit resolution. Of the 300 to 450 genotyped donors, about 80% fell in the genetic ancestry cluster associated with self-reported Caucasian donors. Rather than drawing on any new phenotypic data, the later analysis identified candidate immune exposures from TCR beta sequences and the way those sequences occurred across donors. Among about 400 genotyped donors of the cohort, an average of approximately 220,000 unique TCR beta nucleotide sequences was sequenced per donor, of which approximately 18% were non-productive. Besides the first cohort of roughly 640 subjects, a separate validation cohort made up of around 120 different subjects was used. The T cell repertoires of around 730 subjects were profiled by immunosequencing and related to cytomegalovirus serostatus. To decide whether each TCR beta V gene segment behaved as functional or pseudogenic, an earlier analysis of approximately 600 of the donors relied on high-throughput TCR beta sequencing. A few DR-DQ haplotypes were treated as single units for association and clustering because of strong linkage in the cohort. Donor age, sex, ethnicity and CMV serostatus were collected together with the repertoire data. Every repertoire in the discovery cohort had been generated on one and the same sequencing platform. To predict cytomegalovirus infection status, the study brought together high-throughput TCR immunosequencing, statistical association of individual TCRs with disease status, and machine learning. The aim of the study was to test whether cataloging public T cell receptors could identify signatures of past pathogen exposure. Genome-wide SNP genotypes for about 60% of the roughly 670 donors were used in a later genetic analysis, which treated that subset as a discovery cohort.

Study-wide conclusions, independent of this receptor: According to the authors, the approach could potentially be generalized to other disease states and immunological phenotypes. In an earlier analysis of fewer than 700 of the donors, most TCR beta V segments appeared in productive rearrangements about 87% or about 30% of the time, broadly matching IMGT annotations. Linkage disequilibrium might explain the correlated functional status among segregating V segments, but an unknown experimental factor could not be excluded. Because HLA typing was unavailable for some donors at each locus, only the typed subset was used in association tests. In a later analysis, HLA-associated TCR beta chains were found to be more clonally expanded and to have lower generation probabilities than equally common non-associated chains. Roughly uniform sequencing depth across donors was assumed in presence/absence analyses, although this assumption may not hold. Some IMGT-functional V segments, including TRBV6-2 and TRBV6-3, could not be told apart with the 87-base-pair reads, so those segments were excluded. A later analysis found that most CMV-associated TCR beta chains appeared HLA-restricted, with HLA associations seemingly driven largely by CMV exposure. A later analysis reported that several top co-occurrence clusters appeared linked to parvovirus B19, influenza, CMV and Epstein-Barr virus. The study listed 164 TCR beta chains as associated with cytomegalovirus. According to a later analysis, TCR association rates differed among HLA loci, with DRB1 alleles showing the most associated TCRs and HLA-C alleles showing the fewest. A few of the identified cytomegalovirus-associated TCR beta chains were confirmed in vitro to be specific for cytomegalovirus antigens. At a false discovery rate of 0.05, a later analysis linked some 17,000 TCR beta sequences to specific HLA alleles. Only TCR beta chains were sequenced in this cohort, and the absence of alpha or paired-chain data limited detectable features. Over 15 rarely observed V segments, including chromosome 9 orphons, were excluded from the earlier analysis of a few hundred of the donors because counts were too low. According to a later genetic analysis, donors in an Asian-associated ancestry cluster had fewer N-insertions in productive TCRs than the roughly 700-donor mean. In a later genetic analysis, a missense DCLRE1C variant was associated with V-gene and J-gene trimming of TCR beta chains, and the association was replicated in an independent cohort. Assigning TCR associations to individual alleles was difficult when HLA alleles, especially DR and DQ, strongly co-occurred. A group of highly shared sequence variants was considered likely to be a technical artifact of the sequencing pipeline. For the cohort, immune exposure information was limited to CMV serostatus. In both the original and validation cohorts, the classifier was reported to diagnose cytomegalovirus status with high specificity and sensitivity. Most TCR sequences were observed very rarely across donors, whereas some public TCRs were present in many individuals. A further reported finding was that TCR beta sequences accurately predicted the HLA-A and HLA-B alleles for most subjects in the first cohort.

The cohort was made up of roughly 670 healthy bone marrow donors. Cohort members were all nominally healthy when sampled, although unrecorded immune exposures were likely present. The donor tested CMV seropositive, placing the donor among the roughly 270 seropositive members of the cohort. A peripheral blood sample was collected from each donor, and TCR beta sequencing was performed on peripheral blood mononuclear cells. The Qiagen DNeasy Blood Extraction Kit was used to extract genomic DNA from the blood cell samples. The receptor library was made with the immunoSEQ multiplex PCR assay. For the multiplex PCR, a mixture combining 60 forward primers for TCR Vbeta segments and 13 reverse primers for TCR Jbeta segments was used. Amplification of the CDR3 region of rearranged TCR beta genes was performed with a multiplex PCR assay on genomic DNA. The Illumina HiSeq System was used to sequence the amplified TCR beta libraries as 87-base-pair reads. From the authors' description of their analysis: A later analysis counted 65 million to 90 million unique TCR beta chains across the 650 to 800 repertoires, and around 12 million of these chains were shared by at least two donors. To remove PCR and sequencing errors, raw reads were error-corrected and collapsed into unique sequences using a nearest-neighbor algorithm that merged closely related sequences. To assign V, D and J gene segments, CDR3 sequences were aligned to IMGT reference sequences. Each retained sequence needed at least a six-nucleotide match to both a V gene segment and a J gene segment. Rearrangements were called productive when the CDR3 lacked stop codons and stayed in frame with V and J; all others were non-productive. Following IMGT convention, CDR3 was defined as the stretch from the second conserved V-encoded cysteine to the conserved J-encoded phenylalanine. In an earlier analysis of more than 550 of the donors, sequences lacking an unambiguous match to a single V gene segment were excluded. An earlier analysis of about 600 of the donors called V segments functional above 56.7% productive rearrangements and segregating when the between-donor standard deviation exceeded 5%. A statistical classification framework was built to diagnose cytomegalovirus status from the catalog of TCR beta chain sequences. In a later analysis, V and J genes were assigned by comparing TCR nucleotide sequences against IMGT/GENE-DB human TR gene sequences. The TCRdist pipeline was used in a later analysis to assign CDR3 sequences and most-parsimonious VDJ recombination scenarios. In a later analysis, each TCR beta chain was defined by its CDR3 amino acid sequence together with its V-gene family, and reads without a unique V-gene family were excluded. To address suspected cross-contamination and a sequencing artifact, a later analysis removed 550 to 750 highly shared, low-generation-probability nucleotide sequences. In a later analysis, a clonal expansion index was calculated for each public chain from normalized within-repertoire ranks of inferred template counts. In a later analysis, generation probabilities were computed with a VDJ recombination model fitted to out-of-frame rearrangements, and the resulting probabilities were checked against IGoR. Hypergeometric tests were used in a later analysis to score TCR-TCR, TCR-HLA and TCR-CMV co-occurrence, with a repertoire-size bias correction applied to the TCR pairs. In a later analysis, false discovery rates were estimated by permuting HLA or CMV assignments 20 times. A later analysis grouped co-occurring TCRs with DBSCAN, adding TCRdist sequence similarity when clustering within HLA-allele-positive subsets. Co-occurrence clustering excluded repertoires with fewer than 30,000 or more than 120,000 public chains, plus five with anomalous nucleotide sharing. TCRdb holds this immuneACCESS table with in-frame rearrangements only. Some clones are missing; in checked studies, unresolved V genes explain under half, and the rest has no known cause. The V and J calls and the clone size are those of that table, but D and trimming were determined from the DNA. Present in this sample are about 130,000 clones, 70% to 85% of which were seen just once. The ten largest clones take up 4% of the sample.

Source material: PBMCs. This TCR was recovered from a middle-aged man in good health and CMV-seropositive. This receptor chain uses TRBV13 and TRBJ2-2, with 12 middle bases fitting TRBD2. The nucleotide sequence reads TGTGCCAGCAGCTCGACTAGCGGGAGTCCCACCGGGGAGCTGTTTTTT. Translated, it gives CASSSTSGSPTGELFF.